This is a list of T cell receptor beta chains from one sample in a study of cytomegalovirus exposure and HLA in healthy donors. Only in-frame clones appear in the TCRdb table, and some are missing; sequencing was by immunoSEQ multiplex PCR. The sample has 140,000 or so clones, about 91% seen once. Input material: PBMCs. The receptors stem from a woman aged 18 to 35 in good health and CMV-seropositive. CDR3s include the opening cysteine and the closing phenylalanine or tryptophan. A D gene is named only where the DNA matches it firmly.

V	D	J	CDR3
TRBV7-2	NA	TRBJ2-2	CASSLGDSYGGELFF
TRBV7-9	NA	TRBJ1-5	CASSLGSGGSYQPQHF
TRBV6-5	NA	TRBJ1-1	CASSYWGGSFEAFF
TRBV6-5	TRBD1	TRBJ1-1	CASSYPGTGNTEAFF
TRBV27	NA	TRBJ2-7	CASSSIRGRTGIEGYMTYEQYF
TRBV11-2	NA	TRBJ2-3	CASSLEAGTDTQYF
TRBV18	TRBD1	TRBJ1-1	CASSGQGGTITEAFF
TRBV10-3	NA	TRBJ1-6	CAISEYAGQYNSPLHF
TRBV5-4	TRBD1	TRBJ2-1	CASSATGDEQFF
TRBV6-5	NA	TRBJ1-5	CASSLRENQPQHF
TRBV6-6	NA	TRBJ1-1	CASSYPRAAPEAFF
TRBV5-1	NA	TRBJ2-7	CASTREYSYEQYF
TRBV18	NA	TRBJ1-1	CASSPPMPSRGGNTEAFF
TRBV4-1	NA	TRBJ1-5	CASSLRQGGNQPQHF
TRBV28	TRBD1	TRBJ2-4	CASSLRGRRAKNIQYF
TRBV25-1	TRBD2	TRBJ2-3	CASSESSGGGTDTQYF
TRBV29-1	NA	TRBJ2-3	CAQAPSTDTQYF
TRBV11-3	NA	TRBJ2-7	CASSLLPGSSYEQYF
TRBV6-1	NA	TRBJ1-5	CASSGGDLSNQPQHF
TRBV7-6	TRBD1	TRBJ2-2	CASSLAARGQDGELFF
TRBV28	TRBD1	TRBJ1-5	CASSRDREKQPQHF
TRBV19	NA	TRBJ2-2	CASSRKNTGELFF
TRBV14	TRBD1	TRBJ2-5	CASSLDRVPQETQYF
TRBV5-4	NA	TRBJ2-5	CASSRGQQETQYF
TRBV27	TRBD1	TRBJ1-1	CASSSGGWTEAFF
TRBV4-1	TRBD1	TRBJ2-7	CASSQVRGTSYEQYF
TRBV9	NA	TRBJ2-7	CASSVGRHEQYF
TRBV5-1	NA	TRBJ2-3	CASSLGRTTDTQYF
TRBV30	NA	TRBJ1-2	CAWSVQVHYGYTF
TRBV4-1	NA	TRBJ1-1	CASSPGESMNTEAFF
TRBV4-1	NA	TRBJ1-5	CASSQDDRVYSNQPQHF
TRBV7-6	NA	TRBJ2-1	CASSLGGASSYNEQFF
TRBV5-6	TRBD1	TRBJ2-5	CASRLVSGQAYQETQYF
TRBV28	TRBD2	TRBJ2-3	CASSGLAGVGTQYF
TRBV7-9	NA	TRBJ2-3	CASSPPVGVDTQYF
TRBV12-5	TRBD1	TRBJ1-2	CASGLAQDRGLDYGYTF
TRBV5-6	TRBD1	TRBJ1-2	CASSLIRGQTIFGYTF
TRBV29-1	TRBD2	TRBJ2-2	CSAGTSGAGGELFF
TRBV7-9	NA	TRBJ1-2	CASTGLNYGYTF
TRBV7-6	TRBD1	TRBJ1-5	CASSSGGNNQPQHF
TRBV4-1	TRBD1	TRBJ2-7	CASSQADRAYEQYF
TRBV5-5	TRBD1	TRBJ1-5	CASSWGQGANQPQHF
TRBV28	NA	TRBJ2-7	CASSATGSLSREYF
TRBV5-6	TRBD2	TRBJ2-5	CASSFGGLAVETQYF
TRBV4-2	TRBD2	TRBJ2-3	CASSQLRASGGDTQYF
TRBV19	TRBD1	TRBJ2-6	CASSRGGAGSGANVLTF
TRBV7-8	NA	TRBJ1-5	CASSFYRRTVNGNQPQHF
TRBV27	TRBD1	TRBJ2-7	CASSPFPGQGAHEQYF
TRBV9	NA	TRBJ1-4	CASSVKGANEKLFF